Given below is one TCR beta chain in context. The CDR3 sequence is 13 residues long. Germline-derived CDR1 and CDR2 are MNHEY and SMNVEV (reference sequence). The V end lost 6 bases, the J end lost 6 bases, and 12 bases lay between the germline ends. The source of the sample is a study of T cell responses to AZD1222 COVID-19 vaccine. Sequencing used immunoSEQ multiplex PCR; TCRdb keeps in-frame clones, though not all of them. The sample carries around 190,000 clones, approximately 94% recorded once. This clonotype was obtained from an adult who received the AZD1222 COVID-19 vaccine. Sequencing used peripheral blood, obtained 28 days after the second AZD1222 dose. The chain is built from TRBV27 and TRBJ2-1; D not certain. The CDR3 here is CASRVRGGNEQFF. In DNA, the CDR3 is TGTGCCAGCAGAGTACGAGGCGGCAATGAGCAGTTCTTC.